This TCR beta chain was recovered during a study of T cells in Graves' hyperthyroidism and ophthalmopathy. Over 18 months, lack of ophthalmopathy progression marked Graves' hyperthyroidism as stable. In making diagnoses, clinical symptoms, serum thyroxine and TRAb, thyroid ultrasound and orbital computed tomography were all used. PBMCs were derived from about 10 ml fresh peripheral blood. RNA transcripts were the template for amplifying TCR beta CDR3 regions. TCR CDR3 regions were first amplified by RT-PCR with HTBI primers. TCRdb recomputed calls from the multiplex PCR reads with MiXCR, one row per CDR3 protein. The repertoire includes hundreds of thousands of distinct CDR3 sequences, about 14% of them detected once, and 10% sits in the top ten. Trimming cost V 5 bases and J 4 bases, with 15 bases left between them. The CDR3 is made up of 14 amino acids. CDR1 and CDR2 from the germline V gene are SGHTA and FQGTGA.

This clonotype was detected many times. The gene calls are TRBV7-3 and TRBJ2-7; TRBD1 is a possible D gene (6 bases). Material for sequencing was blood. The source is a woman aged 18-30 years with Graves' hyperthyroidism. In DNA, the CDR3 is TGTGCCAGCAGCCAGGGGCCAGCCACTTACGAGCAGTACTTC. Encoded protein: CASSQGPATYEQYF.